This T cell receptor beta chain was recovered during a study of blood T cell repertoires in COVID-19. Study details: Whether acute or convalescent, the COVID-19 samples came from the United States, Italy and Spain.

Profiling relied on immunoSEQ multiplex PCR, and the TCRdb table lists in-frame clones only, not all of them. The repertoire has roughly 250,000 clones, roughly 90% of them found once; the top ten carry more than 10%. The CDR3 totals 16 residues. Looked up from germline, CDR1 is SGHRS and CDR2 is YFSETQ. The J segment lost 1 base and the V segment lost 4 bases, leaving 10 bases of the junction unmatched. The sequenced sample was peripheral blood. The chain carries TRBV5-1 and TRBJ2-5; 7 nucleotides match TRBD2. This clonotype originated in a woman younger than 45 with COVID-19, enrolled during active disease. CDR3 DNA sequence: TGCGCCAGCAGCCCGCTCTCTTCGGGAGGCCAAGAGACCCAGTACTTC. The encoded protein is CASSPLSSGGQETQYF. The full variable domain, with the rest looked up from reference TRBV5-1 and TRBJ2-5, is KAGVTQTPRYLIKTRGQQVTLSCSPISGHRSVSWYQQTPGQGLQFLFEYFSETQRNKGNFPGRFSGRQFSNSRSEMNVSTLELGDSALYLCASSPLSSGGQETQYFGPGTRLLVL.